This T cell receptor beta chain was profiled in a study of regulatory T cells in long-lasting Graves disease. Regarding the study as a whole: Persistent disease showed a preference for TRBV28, TRBJ1-2 and TRBJ2-5. Researchers examined only peripheral blood and not thyroid tissue.

Time point given: newly diagnosed GD, antithyroid drugs for less than 3 months. PBMCs provided the RNA from which the TCR library was made. American Thyroid Association guidelines were used to diagnose Graves' disease. CDR1 and CDR2 from the germline V gene are SNHLY and FYNNEI. The CDR3 loop spans 16 amino acids. V lost 4 bases and J 2 bases, leaving 15 bases between the germline ends. In its sample, this clonotype was seen a few times. The target antigen is unknown. iRepertoire HTBI primers and Arm-PCR of CDR3 regions built TCR beta libraries. Each CDR3 protein gets one entry after TCRdb re-called the multiplex PCR reads with MiXCR. The sample includes some 600,000 distinct CDR3 sequences, 15% to 20% of them seen just once. The same sample was also used in a study of T cells in Graves' hyperthyroidism and ophthalmopathy. That study adds: With the HTBI primer set, the TCR CDR3 went through a first round of RT-PCR.

This TCR was recovered from a man between 18 and 29 years old with Graves disease. The chain employs TRBV2 and TRBJ1-3; TRBD1 is a possible D gene (5 bases). The specimen was peripheral blood mononuclear cells (PBMCs), collected at new diagnosis, from a patient treated with antithyroid drugs. In DNA form, the CDR3 reads TGTGCCAGCAGTGCTAGGGGTCTAGTAACTGGAAACACCATATATTTT. Its translation is CASSARGLVTGNTIYF.